These T cell receptor beta chains were read from a single sample in a study of blood T cell repertoires in COVID-19. Assay: immunoSEQ multiplex PCR; the TCRdb copy retains only in-frame clones and omits some. The sample yields some 350,000 clones, approximately 88% seen once. Sequencing input: PBMCs or T cells enriched from blood (not recorded which). All receptors come from a man aged 25 to 40 who had recovered from COVID-19. The CDR3 runs from the conserved cysteine through the conserved F or W. A D gene is named only where the DNA matches it firmly. Rows may omit the clone size; those that give it use once, few, many or a size class.

cdr3_aa cdr3_nt clone_size d_call j_call v_call
CASSQDLGDNSPLHF TGTGCCAGCAGCCAAGATCTGGGAGATAATTCACCCCTCCACTTT - - TRBJ1-6 TRBV4-2
CASSLGQGYQPQHF TGTGCCAGCAGTTTAGGGCAGGGGTACCAGCCCCAGCATTTT once - TRBJ1-5 TRBV28
CASSQDYYEQYF TGCGCCAGCAGCCAAGATTATTACGAGCAGTACTTC - - TRBJ2-7 TRBV4-1
CSAGGLAGETQYF TGCAGTGCTGGTGGACTAGCGGGGGAGACCCAGTACTTC - TRBD2 TRBJ2-5 TRBV20-1
CASSQIGLDTQYF TGTGCCAGCAGTCAGATCGGACTAGATACGCAGTATTTT once - TRBJ2-3 TRBV28
CASSLQGTFDEQYF TGCGCCAGCAGCTTGCAGGGTACCTTTGACGAGCAGTACTTC - - TRBJ2-7 TRBV5-1
CASSPQQLAGPKETQYF TGTGCCAGCTCACCCCAGCAACTAGCGGGGCCGAAAGAGACCCAGTACTTC - TRBD2 TRBJ2-5 TRBV18
CATSDTGLGRDEQYF TGTGCCACCAGTGATACAGGGTTGGGAAGGGACGAGCAGTACTTC - - TRBJ2-7 TRBV24-1
CASSYSYGRRNEQFF TGTGCCAGCAGTTACTCGTATGGGCGTAGGAATGAGCAGTTCTTC - - TRBJ2-1 TRBV6-5
CASSYGTSRGDTQYF TGCGCCAGCAGCTACGGGACTAGCAGGGGAGATACGCAGTATTTT - TRBD2 TRBJ2-3 TRBV5-1
CASSFQGTLNQPQHF TGTGCCAGCAGTTTCCAGGGGACACTCAATCAGCCCCAGCATTTT - - TRBJ1-5 TRBV28
CASTKTGTGSPYNEQFF TGTGCCAGCACGAAAACAGGGACAGGGAGTCCCTACAATGAGCAGTTCTTC - TRBD1 TRBJ2-1 TRBV7-9
CASSFPIDREDTEAFF TGTGCCAGCAGTTTCCCCATCGACAGGGAAGACACTGAAGCTTTCTTT - TRBD1 TRBJ1-1 TRBV27
CASSGQAGTDTQYF TGCGCCAGCAGCGGACAGGCGGGGACAGATACGCAGTATTTT few - TRBJ2-3 TRBV10-1
CASSSQIAGGETQYF TGTGCCAGCAGCTCCCAGATAGCGGGGGGAGAGACCCAGTACTTC - TRBD2 TRBJ2-5 TRBV5-4
CASSHPKGGTGLNTEAFF TGTGCCAGCAGCCACCCCAAAGGGGGCACGGGGTTGAACACTGAAGCTTTCTTT - TRBD1 TRBJ1-1 TRBV9
CASSDRVAGGRVVEETQYF TGTGCCAGCAGTGACCGGGTAGCGGGGGGGCGTGTTGTGGAAGAGACCCAGTACTTC - TRBD2 TRBJ2-5 TRBV6-1
CASSLRFQGRETQYF TGTGCCAGCAGCTTACGATTCCAGGGAAGGGAGACCCAGTACTTC few - TRBJ2-5 TRBV7-9
CASSQGPGEKLFF TGCGCCAGCAGCCAGGGGCCTGGGGAAAAACTGTTTTTT once - TRBJ1-4 TRBV4-1
CASSQSVLYGGPLHF TGTGCCAGCAGCCAATCAGTTTTGTACGGCGGACCCCTCCACTTT - - TRBJ1-6 TRBV16
CASSSTVPHTGELFF TGCGCCAGCAGCTCTACGGTTCCTCACACCGGGGAGCTGTTTTTT - - TRBJ2-2 TRBV5-1
CATSDEDSNQPQHF TGTGCCACCAGTGATGAGGATAGCAATCAGCCCCAGCATTTT - - TRBJ1-5 TRBV24-1
CASSGGGAINEQFF TGTGCCAGCAGTGGCGGGGGGGCCATTAATGAGCAGTTCTTC - TRBD2 TRBJ2-1 TRBV3-1/TRBV3-2
CASSLWGGRGQPQHF TGTGCCAGCAGTTTATGGGGGGGGCGGGGTCAGCCCCAGCATTTT - - TRBJ1-5 TRBV28
CASSTDRGEDGYTF TGTGCCAGTAGTACCGACAGGGGGGAGGATGGCTACACCTTC - TRBD1 TRBJ1-2 TRBV19
CASSLGWRGSYEQYF TGCGCCAGCAGCCTCGGGTGGCGGGGTTCGTACGAGCAGTACTTC - - TRBJ2-7 TRBV5-1
CAWNIRGGMKLFF TGTGCCTGGAATATTCGGGGGGGGATGAAACTGTTTTTT - - TRBJ1-4 TRBV30
CASSLGQGAIYGYTF TGCGCCAGCAGCCTTGGACAGGGGGCGATCTATGGCTACACCTTC - TRBD1 TRBJ1-2 TRBV4-1
CASSLAPTRAGQPQHF TGTGCCAGCAGCTTAGCGCCAACTAGGGCGGGGCAGCCCCAGCATTTT - - TRBJ1-5 TRBV7-8
CAWSGHRAGGGYTF TGTGCCTGGAGTGGCCACCGGGCGGGAGGTGGCTACACCTTC - - TRBJ1-2 TRBV30
CASSFGDRSYEQYF TGTGCCAGCAGCTTCGGGGACAGATCCTACGAGCAGTACTTC - TRBD1 TRBJ2-7 TRBV5-4
CASSLPLAGGRNEQFF TGTGCCAGCAGCTTGCCACTAGCGGGGGGAAGAAATGAGCAGTTCTTC - TRBD2 TRBJ2-1 TRBV5-4
CASSLEVGTAEDTQYF TGTGCCAGCAGCTTGGAGGTCGGGACAGCAGAGGATACGCAGTATTTT - TRBD1 TRBJ2-3 TRBV5-8
CASSLARAGYGYTF TGTGCCAGCAGTTTAGCCAGGGCGGGATATGGCTACACCTTC - - TRBJ1-2 TRBV28
CASSVGRGPQPQHF TGTGCCAGCAGCGTAGGCAGGGGCCCTCAGCCCCAGCATTTT - - TRBJ1-5 TRBV9
CASSLSRGASYEQYF TGTGCCAGCAGCTTATCCCGGGGGGCCTCCTACGAGCAGTACTTC - - TRBJ2-7 TRBV11-2
CASSQTGNEQYF TGTGCCAGCAGCCAGACAGGGAACGAGCAGTACTTC - TRBD1 TRBJ2-7 TRBV7-8
CASGAGASSYNEQFF TGTGCCAGCGGGGCGGGGGCCTCCTCCTACAATGAGCAGTTCTTC once - TRBJ2-1 TRBV7-3
CASSLAVMTGLAGDPTYEQYF TGTGCCAGCAGTTTAGCGGTGATGACAGGACTAGCGGGGGACCCGACCTACGAGCAGTACTTC once TRBD2 TRBJ2-7 TRBV27
CASSGDRAQPQHF TGTGCCAGCTCCGGCGACAGGGCTCAGCCCCAGCATTTT many TRBD1 TRBJ1-5 TRBV18
CASSLGPSGGEETQYF TGCGCCAGCAGCTTAGGACCTAGCGGGGGGGAAGAGACCCAGTACTTC - TRBD2 TRBJ2-5 TRBV5-1
CASTSQADSSYEQYF TGTGCCAGCACAAGTCAAGCGGATAGCTCCTACGAGCAGTACTTC once - TRBJ2-7 TRBV2
CASTIASTYNEQFF TGTGCCAGCACAATAGCCTCGACCTACAATGAGCAGTTCTTC - - TRBJ2-1 TRBV2
CASSEAVSTGNEQYF TGTGCCAGCAGTGAAGCGGTCTCGACAGGCAACGAGCAGTACTTC - - TRBJ2-7 TRBV6-1
CASSSSEYNQETQYF TGTGCCAGCAGTTCGTCGGAGTACAACCAAGAGACCCAGTACTTC - - TRBJ2-5 TRBV28
CSVEKSKGYNEQFF TGCAGCGTAGAGAAATCAAAGGGGTACAATGAGCAGTTCTTC - - TRBJ2-1 TRBV29-1
CAISEALAGGTKRLFF TGTGCCATCAGTGAGGCACTAGCGGGGGGAACAAAGAGGCTGTTTTTT - TRBD2 TRBJ2-2 TRBV10-3
CASSQGGTGAGYTF TGCGCCAGCAGCCAAGGCGGGACAGGGGCTGGCTACACCTTC once TRBD1 TRBJ1-2 TRBV4-1
CASSVGGEMNTEAFF TGTGCCAGCAGCGTAGGGGGAGAGATGAACACTGAAGCTTTCTTT - - TRBJ1-1 TRBV9
CASSTGTGGGEQFF TGTGCCAGTAGTACCGGGACAGGGGGTGGCGAGCAGTTCTTC - TRBD1 TRBJ2-1 TRBV19
CASSELTGTATNEKLFF TGTGCCAGCAGCGAACTTACAGGAACTGCAACTAATGAAAAACTGTTTTTT - - TRBJ1-4 TRBV7-6
CASSQDPGTGAGGYTF TGTGCCAGCAGCCAAGACCCCGGGACAGGGGCGGGTGGCTACACCTTC once TRBD1 TRBJ1-2 TRBV3-1/TRBV3-2